This T cell receptor (beta chain) was profiled in a study of blood T cell repertoires in COVID-19. The overall study: In each case, the material was cDNA or gDNA derived from T cells, B-cell-depleted T cells, or PBMCs.

The trim removed 6 bases at V and 8 bases at J, leaving 10 bases unmatched. This CDR3 spans 15 amino acids. Per germline, CDR1 SGHTA and CDR2 FQGNSA. Followed longitudinally, the Seattle patients had been enrolled during active infection. Original methodology: Reference gene primer amplification in the assay estimated nucleated cell counts. Some clones are missing from TCRdb's copy, which holds only in-frame ones; the method was immunoSEQ multiplex PCR. Clone size and the V and J calls come from that table; the DNA yielded D and trimming. The sample has 200,000 to 250,000 clones, 82% seen once; the top ten hold approximately 5.6%.

Sequencing was performed on peripheral blood. The rearrangement uses TRBV7-2 and TRBJ1-4; 9 bases line up with TRBD1. The sequence derives from a woman aged 70-85 years with COVID-19, enrolled during active disease. The chain's CDR3 is CASSPGTGRREKLFF. The CDR3 DNA follows: TGTGCCAGCAGTCCTGGGACAGGGAGAAGAGAAAAACTGTTTTTT.